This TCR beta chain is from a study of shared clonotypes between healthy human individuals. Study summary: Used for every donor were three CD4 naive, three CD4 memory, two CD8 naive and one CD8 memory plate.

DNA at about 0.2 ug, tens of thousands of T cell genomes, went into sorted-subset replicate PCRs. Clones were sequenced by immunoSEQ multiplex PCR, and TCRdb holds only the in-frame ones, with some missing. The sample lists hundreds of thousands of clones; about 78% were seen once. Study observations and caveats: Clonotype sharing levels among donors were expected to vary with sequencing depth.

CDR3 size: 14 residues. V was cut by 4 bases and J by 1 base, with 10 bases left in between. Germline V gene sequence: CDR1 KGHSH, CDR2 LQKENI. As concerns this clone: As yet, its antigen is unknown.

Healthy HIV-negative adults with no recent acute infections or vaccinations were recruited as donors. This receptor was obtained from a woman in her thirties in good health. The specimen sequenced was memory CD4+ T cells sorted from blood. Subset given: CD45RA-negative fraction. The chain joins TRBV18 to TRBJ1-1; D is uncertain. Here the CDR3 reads CASSQGGTNTEAFF. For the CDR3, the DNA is TGTGCCAGCTCACAGGGAGGAACGAACACTGAAGCTTTCTTT.